Listed here is a single T cell receptor (beta chain). The antigen is unknown. There are 12 residues in the CDR3. Per the germline V gene, CDR1 is SGHDT and CDR2 is YYEEEE. The germline V and J ends were trimmed by 2 bases and 7 bases, with 7 bases remaining between them. The data are from a study of cytomegalovirus exposure and HLA in healthy donors. The PCR made use of 60 Vbeta and 13 Jbeta primers. Assay used: immunoSEQ multiplex PCR; TCRdb lists only in-frame clones, some missing. The table has over 80,000 clones, about four fifths seen once. Points from the study as a whole: At a 0.05 false discovery rate, a later analysis found 18,000 or so TCR beta sequences to be associated with HLA alleles. Most subjects had HLA-A and HLA-B alleles reportedly predicted accurately by TCR beta sequences. Analysis performed later showed TCR beta chains linked to HLA being more clonally expanded than equally common others.

This chain uses TRBV5-6 with TRBJ1-5; D is unclear. The TCR was taken from a man aged 40-49 years in good health and CMV-seropositive. Sequenced material: PBMCs. CDR3 in amino acids: CASSLGRQPQHF. The CDR3 DNA is TGTGCCAGCAGCTTAGGCAGGCAGCCCCAGCATTTT.